The present T cell receptor beta chain was sequenced within a study of blood T cells in healthy people across ages. The germline V gene encodes CDR1 SGHRS and CDR2 YFSETQ. With 3 bases clipped from V and 0 bases from J, the junction kept 3 bases outside the gene matches. The CDR3 has 16 amino acids. For the second PCR, which ran for 7 to 11 cycles, a sample-barcoded 5' primer and a J-beta primer mix were used. Via MiXCR, TCRdb re-called the 5' RACE reads, giving one row per CDR3 protein. The data show around 500,000 distinct CDR3 sequences, roughly a quarter seen once. This clonotype was counted ten times or more. These sequences were also reported in another study, on T cells of mothers and their children.

The receptor comes from a boy younger than 10 in good health. The sample comprised blood. The chain couples TRBV5-1 to TRBJ1-4, with 9 bases aligning to TRBD1. CDR3 in amino acids: CASSSGQGATNEKLFF. DNA for the CDR3: TGCGCCAGCAGCTCGGGACAGGGAGCAACTAATGAAAAACTGTTTTTT.